A single sample is the source of the 19 T cell receptor beta chains below, sequenced in a study of monozygotic twins with inflammatory bowel disease. TCRdb reprocessed the 5' RACE reads, with one entry per CDR3 protein and no DNA. The repertoire table contains a few hundred thousand distinct CDR3 sequences. Source material: blood. These TCRs come from a human donor with ulcerative colitis or Crohn's disease, or a healthy co-twin of an affected twin (not recorded which).

The chain is built from TRBV5-1 and TRBJ2-4; absent DNA, TCRdb's TRBD1 call cannot be checked. Germline V gene lookup returns CDR1 SGHRS and CDR2 YFSETQ. The CDR3 spans 16 residues. This chain's CDR3 is CASSSRTGVRVNIQYF.

The chain couples TRBV7-2 to TRBJ2-3; TCRdb's D call, TRBD1, is unchecked because there is no DNA. The CDR3 is 14 amino acids. Germline loops: CDR1 SGHTA, CDR2 FQGNSA. CDR3 residues: CASSWGASTDTQYF.

V usage is TRBV29-1 and J usage is TRBJ1-2. This CDR3 is 12 amino acids long. Germline lookup yields CDR1 SQVTM and CDR2 ANQGSEA. The CDR3 here is CSVESGSYGYTF.

The rearrangement uses TRBV20-1 and TRBJ2-7; absent DNA, TCRdb's TRBD1 call cannot be checked. The V gene's germline CDR1 is DFQATT and CDR2 SNEGSKA (reference sequence). This CDR3 has 12 amino acids. CDR3 in amino acids: CSAHRGLNEQYF.

The chain couples TRBV12-3 or TRBV12-4 to TRBJ1-2. The CDR3 has 13 residues. CDR3 protein: CASSLQSNYGYTF.

V and J are TRBV6-5 and TRBJ2-5; with no DNA, the TCRdb D assignment of TRBD2 cannot be verified. The germline CDR1 and CDR2 sequences are MNHEY and SVGAGI. The length of the CDR3 is 13 residues. The CDR3 is CASSSGLGETQYF.

This chain links TRBV9 with TRBJ2-5; TCRdb calls TRBD1, which cannot be checked without DNA. The CDR3 runs to 15 residues. Germline CDR1 is SGDLS and CDR2 is YYNGEE. The CDR3 sequence is CASSAWGSPQETQYF. Full variable domain (remainder filled in from reference TRBV9 and TRBJ2-5): DSGVTQTPKHLITATGQRVTLRCSPRSGDLSVYWYQQSLDQGLQFLIQYYNGEERAKGNILERFSAQQFPDLHSELNLSSLELGDSALYFCASSAWGSPQETQYFGPGTRLLVL.

The gene calls are TRBV6-6 and TRBJ2-5. The CDR3 runs 13 residues. CDR1 and CDR2 from the germline V gene are MNHNY and SVGAGI (reference sequence). The CDR3 sequence: CATERTGQETQYF.

The chain uses TRBV28 and TRBJ1-2. The CDR3 totals 14 residues. The germline V gene has CDR1 MDHEN and CDR2 SYDVKM. This chain's CDR3 is CASSLPVQFGGYTF.

The chain recombines TRBV2 with TRBJ1-1; without DNA, the TCRdb call of TRBD1 cannot be checked. The CDR3 covers 14 residues. Germline CDR1 is SNHLY and CDR2 is FYNNEI. This CDR3 is CASSDTGGYTEAFF.

V usage is TRBV20-1 and J usage is TRBJ2-3; TCRdb indicates TRBD1, and absent DNA this call remains unverified. CDR3 length: 14 residues. The germline V gene encodes CDR1 DFQATT and CDR2 SNEGSKA (reference sequence). The CDR3 loop is CSLVTGLNTDTQYF.

This sequence joins TRBV3-1 and TRBJ2-1; TCRdb returns TRBD2, unconfirmable since there is no DNA. Germline loops: CDR1 LGHDT, CDR2 YNNKEL (reference sequence). CDR3 length equals 12 residues. The CDR3 reads CASSYTSGSVFF.

The chain links TRBV6-1 to TRBJ1-5; the D gene TCRdb calls, TRBD1, cannot be checked with no DNA. Germline V gene sequence: CDR1 MNHNS, CDR2 SASEGT. The CDR3 spans 15 residues. The CDR3 loop is CASSNGGSGNQPQHF.

This chain links TRBV18 with TRBJ2-2; TCRdb picks TRBD1, but there is no DNA to check that call. The CDR3 sequence is 15 residues long. Germline CDR1 is KGHSH and CDR2 is LQKENI. CDR3 residues: CASSRGQGSTGELFF.

This chain joins TRBV2 and TRBJ2-3. The CDR3 consists of 13 residues. The germline gives CDR1 SNHLY, CDR2 FYNNEI. The CDR3: CASSDSGTDTQYF.

CDR3 region: CATRGLSYEQYF. The rearrangement links TRBV10-3 to TRBJ2-7; TCRdb calls TRBD2, which cannot be checked without DNA. The CDR3 consists of 12 residues. Germline CDR1 ENHRY, CDR2 SYGVKD.

The chain uses TRBV4-3 and TRBJ2-7; TCRdb calls TRBD2, which cannot be checked without DNA. CDR1 LGHNA and CDR2 YSLEER come from the germline V gene. This CDR3 has 16 amino acids. The CDR3: CASSQDVHSALYEQYF.

V and J are TRBV27 and TRBJ2-7; the D call of TRBD1 rests on TCRdb alone, since no DNA is present to check it. Germline V gene lookup returns CDR1 MNHEY and CDR2 SMNVEV (reference sequence). This CDR3 is 12 amino acids long. The CDR3 sequence is CASSFRPDRVFF.

The chain is built from TRBV7-2 and TRBJ2-5. The CDR3 is made up of 13 amino acids. Germline loops: CDR1 SGHTA, CDR2 FQGNSA. The CDR3 region is CASSKGSQETQYF.